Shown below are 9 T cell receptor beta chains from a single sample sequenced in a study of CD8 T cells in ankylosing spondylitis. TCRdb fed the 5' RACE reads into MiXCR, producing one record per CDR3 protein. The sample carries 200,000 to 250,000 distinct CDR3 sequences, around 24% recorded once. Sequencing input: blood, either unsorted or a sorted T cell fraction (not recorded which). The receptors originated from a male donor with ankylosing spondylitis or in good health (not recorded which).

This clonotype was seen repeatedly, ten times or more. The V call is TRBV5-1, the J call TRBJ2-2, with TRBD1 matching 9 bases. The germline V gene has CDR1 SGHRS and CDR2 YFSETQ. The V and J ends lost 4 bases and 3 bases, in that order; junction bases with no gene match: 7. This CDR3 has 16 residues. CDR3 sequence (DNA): TGCGCCAGCAGCGCGGGGGACAGGGACTACACCGGGGAGCTGTTTTTT. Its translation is CASSAGDRDYTGELFF.

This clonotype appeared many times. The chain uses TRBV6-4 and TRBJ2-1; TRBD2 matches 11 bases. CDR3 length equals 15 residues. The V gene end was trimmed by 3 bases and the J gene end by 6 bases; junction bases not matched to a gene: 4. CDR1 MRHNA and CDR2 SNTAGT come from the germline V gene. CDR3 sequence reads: CASSEGTSGSNEQFF. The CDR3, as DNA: TGTGCCAGCAGTGAAGGAACTAGCGGGAGCAATGAGCAGTTCTTC.

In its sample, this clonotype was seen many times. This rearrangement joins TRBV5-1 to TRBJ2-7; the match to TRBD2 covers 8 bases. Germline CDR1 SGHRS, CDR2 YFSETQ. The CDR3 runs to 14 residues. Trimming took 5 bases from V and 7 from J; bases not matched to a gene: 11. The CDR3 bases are TGCGCCAGCAGGTCTCCAGCGGGAGTCGGGGAGCAGTACTTC. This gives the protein CASRSPAGVGEQYF. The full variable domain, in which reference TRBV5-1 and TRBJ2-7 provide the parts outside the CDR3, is KAGVTQTPRYLIKTRGQQVTLSCSPISGHRSVSWYQQTPGQGLQFLFEYFSETQRNKGNFPGRFSGRQFSNSRSEMNVSTLELGDSALYLCASRSPAGVGEQYFGPGTRLTVT.

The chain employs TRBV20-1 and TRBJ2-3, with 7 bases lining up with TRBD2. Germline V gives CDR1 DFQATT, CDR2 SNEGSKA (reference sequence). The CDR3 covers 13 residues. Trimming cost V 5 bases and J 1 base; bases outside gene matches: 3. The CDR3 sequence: CSAAREGTDTQYF. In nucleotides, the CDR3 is TGCAGTGCTGCCCGGGAGGGCACAGATACGCAGTATTTT.

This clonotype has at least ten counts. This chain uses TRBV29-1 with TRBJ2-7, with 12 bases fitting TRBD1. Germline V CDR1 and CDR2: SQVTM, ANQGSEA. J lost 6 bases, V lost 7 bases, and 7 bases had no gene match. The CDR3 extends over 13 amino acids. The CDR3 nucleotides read TGCAGCGGGGGGGACAGGGGGCTAGGCGAGCAGTACTTC. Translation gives CSGGDRGLGEQYF.

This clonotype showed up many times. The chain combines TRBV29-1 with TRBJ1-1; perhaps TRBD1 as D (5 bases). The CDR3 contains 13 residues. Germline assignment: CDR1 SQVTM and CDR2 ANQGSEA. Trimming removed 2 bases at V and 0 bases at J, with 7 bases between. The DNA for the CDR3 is TGCAGCGTTGAACAGGGACTGAACACTGAAGCTTTCTTT. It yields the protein CSVEQGLNTEAFF.

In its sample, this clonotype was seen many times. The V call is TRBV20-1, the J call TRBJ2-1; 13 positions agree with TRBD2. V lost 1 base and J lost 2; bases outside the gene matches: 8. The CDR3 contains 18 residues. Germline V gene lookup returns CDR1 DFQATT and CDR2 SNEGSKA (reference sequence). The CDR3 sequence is CSARGTSGRAVTYNEQFF. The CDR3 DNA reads TGCAGTGCTAGAGGAACTAGCGGGAGGGCAGTGACCTACAATGAGCAGTTCTTC.

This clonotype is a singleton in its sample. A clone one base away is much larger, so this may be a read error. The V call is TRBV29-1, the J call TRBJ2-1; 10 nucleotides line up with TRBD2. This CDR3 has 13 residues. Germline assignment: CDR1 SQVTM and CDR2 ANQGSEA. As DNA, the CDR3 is TGCAGCGTTAGAGCGGGAGGGACCAATGAGCAGATCTTC. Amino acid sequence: CSVRAGGTNEQIF.

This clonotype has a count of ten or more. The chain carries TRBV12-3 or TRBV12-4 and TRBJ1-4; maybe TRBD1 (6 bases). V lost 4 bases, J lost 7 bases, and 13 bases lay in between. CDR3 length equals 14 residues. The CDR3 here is CASSWGAQGEKLFF. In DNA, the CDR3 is TGTGCCAGCAGTTGGGGGGCACAGGGTGAAAAACTGTTTTTT.